The clone carrying this T cell receptor beta chain came up once. This sample is part of a study of blood T cell repertoires in COVID-19. About the study: Specimens from acute and convalescent COVID-19 originated in the United States, Italy and Spain. From T cells, B-cell-depleted T cells, or PBMCs came the material, which was cDNA or gDNA.

In the authors' workflow: Researchers report that nucleated cell counts were estimated from reference gene primer amplification. Clones were sequenced by immunoSEQ multiplex PCR, and TCRdb holds only the in-frame ones, with some missing. V and J calls and clone size come straight from that table; D and trimming were deduced from the DNA. The sample has 150,000 to 200,000 clones; 75% to 90% are singletons. The CDR3 spans 13 residues. CDR1 is SGDLS, CDR2 YYNGEE, per germline. V was pared by 4 bases and J by 8 bases, with 15 bases between. Sample: peripheral blood. The chain is built from TRBV9 and TRBJ1-2, with D tentatively TRBD1 (5 bases). The origin of this receptor is a human donor with acute or convalescent COVID-19. The donor label of this sample is uncertain. CDR3 nucleotides: TGTGCCAGCAGCCGAGACAGAACGGAGGGCTACACCTTC. It translates to CASSRDRTEGYTF.